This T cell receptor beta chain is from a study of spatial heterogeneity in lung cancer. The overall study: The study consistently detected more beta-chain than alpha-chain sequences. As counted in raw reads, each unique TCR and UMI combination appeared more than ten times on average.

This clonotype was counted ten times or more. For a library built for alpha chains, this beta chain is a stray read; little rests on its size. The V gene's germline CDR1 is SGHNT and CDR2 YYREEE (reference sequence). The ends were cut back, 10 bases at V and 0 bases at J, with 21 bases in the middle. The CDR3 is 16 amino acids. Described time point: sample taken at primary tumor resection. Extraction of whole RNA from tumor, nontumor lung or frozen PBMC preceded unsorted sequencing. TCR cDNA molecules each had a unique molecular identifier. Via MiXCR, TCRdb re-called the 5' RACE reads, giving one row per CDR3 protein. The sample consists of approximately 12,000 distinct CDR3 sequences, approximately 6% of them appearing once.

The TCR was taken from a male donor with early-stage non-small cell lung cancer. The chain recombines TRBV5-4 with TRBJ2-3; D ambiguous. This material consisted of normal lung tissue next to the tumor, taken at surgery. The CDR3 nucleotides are TGTGCCCTCCATCAAGGCACCTCCTTAAGCACAGATACGCAGTATTTT. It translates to CALHQGTSLSTDTQYF.